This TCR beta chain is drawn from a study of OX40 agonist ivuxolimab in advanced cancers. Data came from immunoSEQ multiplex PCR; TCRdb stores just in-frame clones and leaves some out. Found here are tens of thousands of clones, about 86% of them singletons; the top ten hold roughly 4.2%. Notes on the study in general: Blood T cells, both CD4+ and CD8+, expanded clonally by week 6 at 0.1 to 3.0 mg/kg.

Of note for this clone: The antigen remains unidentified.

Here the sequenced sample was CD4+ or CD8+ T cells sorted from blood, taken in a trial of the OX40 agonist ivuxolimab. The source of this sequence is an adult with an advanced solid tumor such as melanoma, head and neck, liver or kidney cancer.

CDR3 bases: TGTGCCAGCAGTCCGCGGGGGCCGATGAACACTGAAGCTTTCTTT. It encodes CASSPRGPMNTEAFF. This chain links TRBV27 with TRBJ1-1; D is perhaps TRBD1 (6 bases). There are 15 residues in the CDR3. V lost 5 bases and J lost 0, with 13 bases in between. Germline values: CDR1 MNHEY, CDR2 SMNVEV (reference sequence).